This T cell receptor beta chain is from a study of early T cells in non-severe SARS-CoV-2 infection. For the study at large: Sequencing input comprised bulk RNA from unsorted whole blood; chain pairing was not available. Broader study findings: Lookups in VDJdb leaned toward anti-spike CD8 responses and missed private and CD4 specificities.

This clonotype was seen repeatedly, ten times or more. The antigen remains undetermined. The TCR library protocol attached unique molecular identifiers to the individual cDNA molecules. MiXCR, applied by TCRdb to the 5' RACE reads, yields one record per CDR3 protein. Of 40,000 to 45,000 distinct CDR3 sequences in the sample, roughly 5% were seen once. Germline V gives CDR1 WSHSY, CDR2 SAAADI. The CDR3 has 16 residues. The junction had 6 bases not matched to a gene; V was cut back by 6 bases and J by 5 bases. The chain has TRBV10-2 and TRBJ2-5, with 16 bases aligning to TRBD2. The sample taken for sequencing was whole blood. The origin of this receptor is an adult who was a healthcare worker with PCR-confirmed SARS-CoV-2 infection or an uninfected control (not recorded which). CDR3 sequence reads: CASSGTSGRAGETQYF. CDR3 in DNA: TGCGCCAGCAGCGGGACTAGCGGGAGGGCCGGTGAGACCCAGTACTTC.